What follows describes a single TCR beta chain. Its target is unknown. This CDR3 contains 15 residues. V was pared by 0 bases and J by 5 bases, with 4 bases of the junction left unmatched. CDR1 SGDLS and CDR2 YYNGEE come from the germline V gene. This sample stems from a study of cytomegalovirus exposure and HLA in healthy donors. Study results and caveats: Later analysis reportedly placed an Asian-associated ancestry cluster below the roughly 600-donor mean in N-insertions. A highly shared variant cluster was judged a likely technical artifact. Another analysis was done later, and it associated roughly 15,000 TCR beta sequences with HLA alleles at 0.05 false discovery rate. Clonal expansion was found to be greater in HLA-associated TCR beta chains than in equally common others in a later analysis.

PCR used 60 Vbeta primers and 13 Jbeta primers. The protocol was immunoSEQ multiplex PCR, while the TCRdb copy is restricted to in-frame clones and leaves out a portion. This sample has tens of thousands of clones, with roughly 87% found just once. The chain recombines TRBV9 with TRBJ2-5; 10 positions match TRBD2. The receptor's source is a woman in her thirties or forties in good health and CMV-seropositive. Sequenced material: PBMCs. The CDR3 region has the DNA TGTGCCAGCAGCGTAGGCCTAGCGGGGGTTGAGACCCAGTACTTC. It encodes CASSVGLAGVETQYF.